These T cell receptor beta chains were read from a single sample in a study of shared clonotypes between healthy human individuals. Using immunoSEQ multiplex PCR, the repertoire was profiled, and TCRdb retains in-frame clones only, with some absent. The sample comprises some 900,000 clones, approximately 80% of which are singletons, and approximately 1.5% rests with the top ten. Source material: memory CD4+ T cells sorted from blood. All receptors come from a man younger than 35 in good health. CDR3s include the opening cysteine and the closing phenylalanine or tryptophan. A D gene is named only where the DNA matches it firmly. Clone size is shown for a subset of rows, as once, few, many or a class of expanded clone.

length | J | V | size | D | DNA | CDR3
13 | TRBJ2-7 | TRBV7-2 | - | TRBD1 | TGTGCCAGCAGCGCGGACAGGGTTGGCGAGCAGTACTTC | CASSADRVGEQYF
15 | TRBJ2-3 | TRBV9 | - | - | TGTGCCAGCAGCGTAAGGGGCTCTGGCACAGATACGCAGTATTTT | CASSVRGSGTDTQYF
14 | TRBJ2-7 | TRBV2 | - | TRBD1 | TGTGCCAGCAGTTCGGGACAGGGTTTGAGCGAGCAGTACTTC | CASSSGQGLSEQYF
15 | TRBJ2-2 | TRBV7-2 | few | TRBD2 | TGTGCCAGCATGTCTAGCGGGACCGGGGCCGGGGAGCTGTTTTTT | CASMSSGTGAGELFF
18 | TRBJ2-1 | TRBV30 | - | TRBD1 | TGTGCCTACCCCGGGACAGCCCTAGATATCTTCTCCTACAATGAGCAGTTCTTC | CAYPGTALDIFSYNEQFF
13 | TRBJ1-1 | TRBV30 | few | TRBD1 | TGTGCCTGGGCGGGACAGACTAACACTGAAGCTTTCTTT | CAWAGQTNTEAFF
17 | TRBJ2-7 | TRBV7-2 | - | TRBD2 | TGTGCCAGCAGCTTCGCTCCTAGCGGGATTGGGTCTTACGAGCAGTACTTC | CASSFAPSGIGSYEQYF
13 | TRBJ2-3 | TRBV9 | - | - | TGTGCCAGCAGCGTATCCCTCACAGATACGCAGTATTTT | CASSVSLTDTQYF
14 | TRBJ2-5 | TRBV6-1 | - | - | TGTGCCAGCATAGCCGGGACTGCATCTGGGTCCCAGTACTTC | CASIAGTASGSQYF
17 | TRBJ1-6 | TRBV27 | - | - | TGTGCCAGCGGACTGCAGGCGGGTGGAACCTATAATTCACCCCTCCACTTT | CASGLQAGGTYNSPLHF
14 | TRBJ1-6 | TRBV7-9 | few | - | TGTGCCAGCAGCCATGGGAACTTAAATTCACCCCTCCACTTT | CASSHGNLNSPLHF
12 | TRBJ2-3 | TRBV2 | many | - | TGTGCCAGCAGTCTGGATTCAGATACGCAGTATTTT | CASSLDSDTQYF
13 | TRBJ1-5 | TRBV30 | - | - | TGTGCCTGGAGTCTGGGTAGCAATCAGCCCCAGCATTTT | CAWSLGSNQPQHF
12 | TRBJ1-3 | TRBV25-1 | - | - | TGTGCCAGCAGCGAGGGAGGAAACACCATATATTTT | CASSEGGNTIYF
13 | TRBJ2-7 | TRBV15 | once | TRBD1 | TGTGCCACCAGCAGGACAGGGAAGAACGAGCAGTACTTC | CATSRTGKNEQYF
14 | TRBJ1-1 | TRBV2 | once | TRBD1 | TGTGCCAGCAGGGAGGACAGGTTGAACACTGAAGCTTTCTTT | CASREDRLNTEAFF
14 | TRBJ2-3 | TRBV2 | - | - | TGTGCCAGCAGGTTTAACGGGGAGGCGGATACGCAGTATTTT | CASRFNGEADTQYF
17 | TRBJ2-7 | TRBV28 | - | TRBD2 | TGTGCCAGCCAGAGCGGGGGATTCAAAAAAAGCTCCTACGAGCAGTACTTC | CASQSGGFKKSSYEQYF
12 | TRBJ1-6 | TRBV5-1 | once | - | TGCGCCAGCAGCAATAATAATTCACCCCTCCACTTT | CASSNNNSPLHF
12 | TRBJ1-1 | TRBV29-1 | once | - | TGCAGCGTCCGGACGGTGGACACTGAAGCTTTCTTT | CSVRTVDTEAFF
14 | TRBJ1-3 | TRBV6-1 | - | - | TGTGCCAGCATCCAGGACCGCTCTGGAAACACCATATATTTT | CASIQDRSGNTIYF
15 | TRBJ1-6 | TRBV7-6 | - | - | TGTGCCAGCAGCCCCTCGACCCAAGATAATTCACCCCTCCACTTT | CASSPSTQDNSPLHF
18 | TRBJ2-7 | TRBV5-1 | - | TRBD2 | TGCGCCAGCAGCTTAAGACTAGCGGGGGACCCTGGCTCCTACGAGCAGTACTTC | CASSLRLAGDPGSYEQYF
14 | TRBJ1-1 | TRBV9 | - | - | TGTGCCAGCAGCGTAGATACGGGGGGACGGAAAGCTTTCTTT | CASSVDTGGRKAFF
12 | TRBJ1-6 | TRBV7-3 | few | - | TGTGCTTCGAAGGACCAAAATTCACCCCTCCACTTT | CASKDQNSPLHF
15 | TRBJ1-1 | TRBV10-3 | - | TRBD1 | TGTGCCATCAGTGAGTCTGACAGGGGGGGGACTGAAGCTTTCTTT | CAISESDRGGTEAFF
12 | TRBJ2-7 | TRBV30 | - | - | TGTGCCTGGAGTGTACTAAGCTACGAGCAGTACTTC | CAWSVLSYEQYF
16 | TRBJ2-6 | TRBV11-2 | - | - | TGTGCCAGCAGCTTAACAGGCCCCTCTGGGGCCAACGTCCTGACTTTC | CASSLTGPSGANVLTF
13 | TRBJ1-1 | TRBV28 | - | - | TGTGCCAGCAGAGAACCTGGGGGGACTGAAGCTTTCTTT | CASREPGGTEAFF
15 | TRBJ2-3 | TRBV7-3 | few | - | TGTGCCAGCAGCTTTTCGGGGGAGAGCACAGATACGCAGTATTTT | CASSFSGESTDTQYF
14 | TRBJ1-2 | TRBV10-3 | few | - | TGTGCCATCAGTGAGGAGGTTACTTCTATTCGCTACACCTTC | CAISEEVTSIRYTF
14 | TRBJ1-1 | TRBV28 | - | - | TGTGCCAGCACCATGGGGGGTAAGAACACTGAAGCTTTCTTT | CASTMGGKNTEAFF
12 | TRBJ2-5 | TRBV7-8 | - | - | TGTGCCAGCAGCGTACCCTGGGAGACCCAGTACTTC | CASSVPWETQYF
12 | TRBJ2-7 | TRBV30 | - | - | TGTGCCTGGAAAGCAGGTAGAGGCGAGCAGTACTTC | CAWKAGRGEQYF
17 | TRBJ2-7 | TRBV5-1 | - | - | TGCGCCAGCAGTTACGGGTCCCTGAAACCAGACTCCTACGAGCAGTACTTC | CASSYGSLKPDSYEQYF
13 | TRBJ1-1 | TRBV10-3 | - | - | TGTGCCATCAGTGAGGGGTTTAACACTGAAGCTTTCTTT | CAISEGFNTEAFF
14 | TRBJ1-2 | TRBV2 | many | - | TGTGCCAGCAGTCCAACGGGGACCTCCTATGGCTACACCTTC | CASSPTGTSYGYTF